This TCR beta chain was sequenced during a study of blood T cell repertoires in COVID-19. The CDR3 spans 16 residues. Germline values: CDR1 LGHDT, CDR2 YNNKEL (reference sequence). Germline trimming cut 4 bases from V and 2 bases from J; bases unmatched to any gene: 7. Data came from immunoSEQ multiplex PCR; TCRdb stores just in-frame clones and leaves some out. The table includes 180,000 or so clones, about 89% detected once. Sequenced material: peripheral blood. The sequence came from a man aged 40-49 years with active or convalescent COVID-19. This chain links TRBV3-1 (or the pseudogene TRBV3-2) with TRBJ1-1; 10 bases map to TRBD1. The CDR3 nucleotides are TGTGCCAGCAGCCCCGGGACAGGGGCGTTAAACACTGAAGCTTTCTTT. Protein product: CASSPGTGALNTEAFF.